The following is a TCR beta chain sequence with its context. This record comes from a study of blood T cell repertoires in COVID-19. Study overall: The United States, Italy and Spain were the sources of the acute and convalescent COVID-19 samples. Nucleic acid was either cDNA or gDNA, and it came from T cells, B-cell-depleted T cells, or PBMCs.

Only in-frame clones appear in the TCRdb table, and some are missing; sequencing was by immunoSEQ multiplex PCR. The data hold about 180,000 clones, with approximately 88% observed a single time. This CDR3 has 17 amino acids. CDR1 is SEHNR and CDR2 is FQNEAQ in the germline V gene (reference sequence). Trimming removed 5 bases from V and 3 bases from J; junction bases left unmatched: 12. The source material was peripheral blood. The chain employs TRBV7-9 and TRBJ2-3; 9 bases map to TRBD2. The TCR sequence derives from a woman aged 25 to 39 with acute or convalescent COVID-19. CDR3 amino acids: CASSPRLVAGVTDTQYF. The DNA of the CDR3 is TGTGCCAGCAGCCCCAGACTGGTAGCGGGAGTAACAGATACGCAGTATTTT.